The subject of this entry is one T cell receptor beta chain. The target antigen is unknown. The sample is drawn from a study of vaccination and CD4 T cells after COVID-19. Treatment denoted: roughly ten-day PBMC culture with coronavirus spike peptide pools or control peptides (ViraFEST assay). With peptide pools, ViraFEST first expanded antigen-specific T cells and afterwards sequenced their TCRs. Germline V gene sequence: CDR1 MNHNS, CDR2 SASEGT. The CDR3 is 13 amino acids. V shed 10 bases and J 1 base; nucleotides not matched to a gene: 7. Oncomine TCR Beta short-read sequencing was applied to DNA from cultured CD4+ T cells. Once CD4+ T cells had been cultured, genomic DNA was extracted from them. One entry per CDR3 protein results from TCRdb running MiXCR on the PCR reads. This table holds 15,000 to 20,000 distinct CDR3 sequences, around 40% found once. Study-wide results and limits: The study found median SARS-CoV-2-reactive clonotypes rising from around 20 to 38, not significantly.

V usage is TRBV6-1 and J usage is TRBJ2-7, with TRBD1 matching over 7 bases. This sample comprised CD4+ T cells from blood, cultured in vitro, obtained before SARS-CoV-2 vaccination. The TCR originated in a human donor who had recovered from COVID-19. The CDR3 bases are TGTGCCACCTGGGACAGTTTATCCTACGAGCAGTACTTC. The encoded protein is CATWDSLSYEQYF.